Listed below are T cell receptor beta chains from one sample, sequenced in a study of Graves' ophthalmopathy and Graves' hyperthyroidism. TCRdb reprocessed the multiplex PCR reads with MiXCR, giving one entry per CDR3 protein. The sample records 900,000 to 1,200,000 distinct CDR3 sequences, roughly two fifths being singletons. Input material: peripheral blood or thyroid tissue (not recorded which). Every receptor here comes from an adult man with Graves' hyperthyroidism. Both conserved end residues are part of each CDR3. Each record gives: J gene, clone size, D gene, V gene, CDR3 protein, CDR3 DNA. A D gene is named only where the DNA matches it firmly. Clone size is stated in some rows and not others, as once, few, many or a class when expanded.

J gene: TRBJ1-2
clone size: many
D gene: NA
V gene: TRBV6-6
CDR3 protein: CASSYSISEGPGYTF
CDR3 DNA: TGTGCCAGCAGTTACTCGATTAGTGAGGGGCCCGGCTACACCTTC

J gene: TRBJ1-1
clone size: many
D gene: NA
V gene: TRBV9
CDR3 protein: CASSVSNSEAFF
CDR3 DNA: TGTGCCAGCAGCGTGTCGAACAGTGAAGCTTTCTTT

J gene: TRBJ2-5
clone size: many
D gene: NA
V gene: TRBV19
CDR3 protein: CASSMAGTAQETQYF
CDR3 DNA: TGTGCCAGTAGTATGGCAGGGACGGCTCAAGAGACCCAGTACTTC

J gene: TRBJ1-6
clone size: NA
D gene: TRBD1
V gene: TRBV12-3/TRBV12-4
CDR3 protein: CASFPGTGQTPLHF
CDR3 DNA: TGTGCCAGCTTCCCCGGGACAGGGCAGACACCCCTCCACTTT

J gene: TRBJ1-6
clone size: NA
D gene: NA
V gene: TRBV5-1
CDR3 protein: CASSPQNW
CDR3 DNA: TGCGCCAGCAGCCCCCAGAACTGG

J gene: TRBJ1-1
clone size: many
D gene: NA
V gene: TRBV4-1
CDR3 protein: CASSQDGANTEAFF
CDR3 DNA: TGCGCCAGCAGCCAAGATGGGGCGAACACTGAAGCTTTCTTT

J gene: TRBJ1-1
clone size: few
D gene: NA
V gene: TRBV13
CDR3 protein: CASIGTMNTEAFF
CDR3 DNA: TGTGCCAGCATTGGGACAATGAACACTGAAGCTTTCTTT

J gene: TRBJ2-5
clone size: few
D gene: NA
V gene: TRBV12-3/TRBV12-4
CDR3 protein: CASSLIRAVETQYF
CDR3 DNA: TGTGCCAGCAGTTTAATAAGGGCGGTGGAGACCCAGTACTTC

J gene: TRBJ2-7
clone size: many
D gene: NA
V gene: TRBV6-5
CDR3 protein: CASSDTGSQAYEQYF
CDR3 DNA: TGTGCCAGCAGTGACACAGGGTCCCAAGCCTACGAGCAGTACTTC

J gene: TRBJ1-4
clone size: NA
D gene: NA
V gene: TRBV6-1
CDR3 protein: CACSLKKANEKLFF
CDR3 DNA: TGTGCCTGCAGCCTGAAAAAGGCTAATGAAAAACTGTTTTTT

J gene: TRBJ1-2
clone size: few
D gene: NA
V gene: TRBV6-5
CDR3 protein: CASSYSGLGTANYGYIF
CDR3 DNA: TGTGCCAGCAGTTACTCGGGGCTGGGTACCGCTAACTATGGCTACATCTTC

J gene: TRBJ2-7
clone size: NA
D gene: NA
V gene: TRBV7-2
CDR3 protein: CASSRNQGGYEQYF
CDR3 DNA: TGTGCCAGCAGCCGTAATCAGGGGGGCTACGAGCAGTACTTC

J gene: TRBJ1-2
clone size: many
D gene: NA
V gene: TRBV20-1
CDR3 protein: CSAWQGHYGYTF
CDR3 DNA: TGCAGTGCATGGCAGGGTCACTATGGCTACACCTTC

J gene: TRBJ2-7
clone size: few
D gene: TRBD2
V gene: TRBV12-3/TRBV12-4
CDR3 protein: CASWGGVSYEQYF
CDR3 DNA: TGTGCCAGCTGGGGGGGGGTCTCCTACGAGCAGTACTTC

J gene: TRBJ2-5
clone size: many
D gene: NA
V gene: TRBV24-1
CDR3 protein: CATSDFGGLQETQYF
CDR3 DNA: TGTGCCACCAGTGATTTCGGGGGGCTTCAAGAGACCCAGTACTTC

J gene: TRBJ2-2
clone size: many
D gene: NA
V gene: TRBV7-9
CDR3 protein: CASKGGELFF
CDR3 DNA: TGTGCCAGCAAGGGTGGGGAGCTGTTTTTT

J gene: TRBJ1-6
clone size: NA
D gene: NA
V gene: TRBV10-1
CDR3 protein: CASSDKDTINSPLHF
CDR3 DNA: TGCGCCAGCAGTGATAAAGACACGATAAATTCACCCCTCCACTTT

J gene: TRBJ2-7
clone size: many
D gene: NA
V gene: TRBV7-2
CDR3 protein: CASSLPLTSYEQYF
CDR3 DNA: TGTGCCAGCAGCTTACCGTTGACGTCCTACGAGCAGTACTTC

J gene: TRBJ2-3
clone size: NA
D gene: TRBD1
V gene: TRBV29-1
CDR3 protein: CSAEGIQGAEDTQYF
CDR3 DNA: TGCAGCGCCGAGGGAATACAGGGGGCTGAAGATACGCAGTATTTT

J gene: TRBJ1-5
clone size: many
D gene: NA
V gene: TRBV7-2
CDR3 protein: CASSRTIYSNQPQHF
CDR3 DNA: TGTGCCAGCAGCAGAACTATCTATAGCAATCAGCCCCAGCATTTT

J gene: TRBJ2-2
clone size: NA
D gene: TRBD2
V gene: TRBV30
CDR3 protein: CAWSGSGTGELFF
CDR3 DNA: TGTGCCTGGAGTGGTAGCGGGACCGGGGAGCTGTTTTTT

J gene: TRBJ1-1
clone size: many
D gene: NA
V gene: TRBV5-1
CDR3 protein: CASSLRQTNTEAFF
CDR3 DNA: TGCGCCAGCAGCTTGAGACAGACGAACACTGAAGCTTTCTTT

J gene: TRBJ1-5
clone size: few
D gene: NA
V gene: TRBV10-2
CDR3 protein: CASSYGGRDQPQHF
CDR3 DNA: TGTGCCAGCAGTTACGGGGGCCGAGATCAGCCCCAGCATTTT

J gene: TRBJ1-5
clone size: NA
D gene: NA
V gene: TRBV10-3
CDR3 protein: CAISAGRENQPQHF
CDR3 DNA: TGTGCCATCAGTGCAGGGAGAGAGAATCAGCCCCAGCATTTT

J gene: TRBJ1-6
clone size: NA
D gene: NA
V gene: TRBV10-3
CDR3 protein: CAISESGGYNSPLHF
CDR3 DNA: TGTGCCATCAGTGAGTCTGGGGGCTATAATTCACCCCTCCACTTT

J gene: TRBJ2-2
clone size: many
D gene: TRBD2
V gene: TRBV14
CDR3 protein: CASSTRLAENTGELFF
CDR3 DNA: TGTGCCAGCAGCACCCGACTAGCGGAGAACACCGGGGAGCTGTTTTTT

J gene: TRBJ2-7
clone size: NA
D gene: TRBD1
V gene: TRBV7-7
CDR3 protein: CASSLATGAGQYF
CDR3 DNA: TGTGCCAGCAGCTTAGCGACAGGGGCGGGCCAGTACTTC

J gene: TRBJ1-5
clone size: many
D gene: NA
V gene: TRBV2
CDR3 protein: CASSGRINQPQHF
CDR3 DNA: TGTGCCAGCAGTGGGCGAATTAATCAGCCCCAGCATTTT

J gene: TRBJ2-2
clone size: few
D gene: TRBD2
V gene: TRBV20-1
CDR3 protein: CSAINPGTSGNTGELFF
CDR3 DNA: TGCAGCGCCATCAACCCTGGGACTAGCGGGAACACCGGGGAGCTGTTTTTT

J gene: TRBJ2-2
clone size: many
D gene: NA
V gene: TRBV10-2
CDR3 protein: CASSPSAGELFF
CDR3 DNA: TGCGCCAGCAGCCCCTCTGCCGGGGAGCTGTTTTTT

J gene: TRBJ1-6
clone size: NA
D gene: NA
V gene: TRBV7-8
CDR3 protein: CASSTPPGAGNNSPLHF
CDR3 DNA: TGTGCCAGCAGCACCCCGCCCGGGGCAGGCAATAATTCACCCCTCCACTTT

J gene: TRBJ2-7
clone size: few
D gene: TRBD2
V gene: TRBV28
CDR3 protein: CASTTGGGPHEQYF
CDR3 DNA: TGTGCCAGCACCACGGGGGGGGGACCCCACGAGCAGTACTTC

J gene: TRBJ2-5
clone size: many
D gene: NA
V gene: TRBV9
CDR3 protein: CASSVVGAGWDQETQYF
CDR3 DNA: TGTGCCAGCAGCGTAGTTGGAGCGGGCTGGGACCAAGAGACCCAGTACTTC

J gene: TRBJ1-5
clone size: few
D gene: NA
V gene: TRBV29-1
CDR3 protein: CSVVGPAGQPQHF
CDR3 DNA: TGCAGCGTTGTAGGGCCTGCCGGCCAGCCCCAGCATTTT

J gene: TRBJ2-3
clone size: NA
D gene: TRBD1
V gene: TRBV24-1
CDR3 protein: CATSGTGGPDDTQYF
CDR3 DNA: TGTGCCACCAGTGGGACAGGGGGCCCCGATGATACGCAGTATTTT

J gene: TRBJ1-1
clone size: NA
D gene: TRBD1
V gene: TRBV6-5
CDR3 protein: CASSWTGGADTEAFF
CDR3 DNA: TGTGCCAGCAGTTGGACAGGGGGCGCGGACACTGAAGCTTTCTTT

J gene: TRBJ1-3
clone size: NA
D gene: NA
V gene: TRBV4-1
CDR3 protein: CASSRLHLSGNTIYF
CDR3 DNA: TGCGCCAGCAGCCGTCTCCACCTCTCTGGAAACACCATATATTTT

J gene: TRBJ1-4
clone size: NA
D gene: TRBD1
V gene: TRBV29-1
CDR3 protein: CSVDTGSGGTNEKLFF
CDR3 DNA: TGCAGCGTTGATACCGGGTCAGGGGGTACTAATGAAAAACTGTTTTTT

J gene: TRBJ2-7
clone size: many
D gene: NA
V gene: TRBV10-2
CDR3 protein: CASSEAGAAYEQYF
CDR3 DNA: TGCGCCAGCAGTGAGGCAGGGGCCGCCTACGAGCAGTACTTC

J gene: TRBJ1-4
clone size: few
D gene: NA
V gene: TRBV4-3
CDR3 protein: CASSQGRGGAGEKLFF
CDR3 DNA: TGCGCCAGCAGCCAAGGGCGTGGGGGCGCCGGTGAAAAACTGTTTTTT

J gene: TRBJ2-2
clone size: NA
D gene: TRBD1
V gene: TRBV2
CDR3 protein: CASSTQTGAGMILRELFF
CDR3 DNA: TGTGCCAGCAGCACCCAGACAGGGGCAGGGATGATTCTACGGGAGCTGTTTTTT

J gene: TRBJ2-7
clone size: once
D gene: NA
V gene: TRBV2
CDR3 protein: CASSETGGDEQYF
CDR3 DNA: TGTGCCAGCAGTGAAACGGGGGGCGACGAGCAGTACTTC

J gene: TRBJ1-2
clone size: many
D gene: NA
V gene: TRBV15
CDR3 protein: CATSSPRHLNYGYTF
CDR3 DNA: TGTGCCACCAGCAGTCCTAGACACCTCAACTATGGCTACACCTTC

J gene: TRBJ1-5
clone size: few
D gene: TRBD1
V gene: TRBV5-8
CDR3 protein: CASSRDSAGNQPQHF
CDR3 DNA: TGTGCCAGCAGCAGGGACAGCGCTGGCAATCAGCCCCAGCATTTT

J gene: TRBJ1-2
clone size: many
D gene: NA
V gene: TRBV11-2
CDR3 protein: CASSLGSDYGYTF
CDR3 DNA: TGTGCCAGCAGCTTAGGGTCGGACTATGGCTACACCTTC

J gene: TRBJ2-5
clone size: many
D gene: NA
V gene: TRBV6-5
CDR3 protein: CASSYSSGEETQYF
CDR3 DNA: TGTGCCAGCAGTTACTCGTCGGGAGAAGAGACCCAGTACTTC

J gene: TRBJ1-2
clone size: once
D gene: TRBD1
V gene: TRBV29-1
CDR3 protein: CSVAGQGGGSGNTF
CDR3 DNA: TGCAGCGTTGCCGGACAGGGAGGGGGATCTGGAAACACCTTC

J gene: TRBJ1-5
clone size: NA
D gene: NA
V gene: TRBV5-1
CDR3 protein: CASSLGQFSNQPQHF
CDR3 DNA: TGCGCCAGCAGCTTGGGGCAGTTTAGCAATCAGCCCCAGCATTTT

J gene: TRBJ2-5
clone size: NA
D gene: TRBD2
V gene: TRBV19
CDR3 protein: CASSQVTGGQETQYF
CDR3 DNA: TGTGCCAGCAGCCAAGTTACGGGGGGGCAAGAGACCCAGTACTTC

J gene: TRBJ2-7
clone size: NA
D gene: TRBD1
V gene: TRBV20-1
CDR3 protein: CSASGQGNSGEQYF
CDR3 DNA: TGCAGTGCTAGCGGACAGGGGAATTCAGGCGAGCAGTACTTC

J gene: TRBJ1-3
clone size: NA
D gene: NA
V gene: TRBV7-2
CDR3 protein: CASSQVDRPGNTIYF
CDR3 DNA: TGCGCCAGCAGCCAAGTGGACAGACCTGGAAACACCATATATTTT

J gene: TRBJ1-5
clone size: NA
D gene: TRBD1
V gene: TRBV10-3
CDR3 protein: CAISAGTGAYEHF
CDR3 DNA: TGTGCCATCAGTGCCGGGACAGGGGCCTACGAGCATTTT

J gene: TRBJ2-7
clone size: NA
D gene: TRBD1
V gene: TRBV4-3
CDR3 protein: CASSEWTGTSYEQYF
CDR3 DNA: TGCGCCAGCAGCGAGTGGACAGGAACTTCCTACGAGCAGTACTTC

J gene: TRBJ1-5
clone size: NA
D gene: TRBD1
V gene: TRBV5-1
CDR3 protein: CASSLTGTGGGGQPQHF
CDR3 DNA: TGCGCCAGCAGCTTGACCGGGACAGGGGGGGGCGGGCAGCCCCAGCATTTT

J gene: TRBJ2-7
clone size: NA
D gene: TRBD1
V gene: TRBV9
CDR3 protein: CASSPNRDRVEQYF
CDR3 DNA: TGTGCCAGCAGCCCTAACCGGGACAGGGTCGAGCAGTACTTC

J gene: TRBJ1-2
clone size: many
D gene: NA
V gene: TRBV19
CDR3 protein: CASSQIRYGYTF
CDR3 DNA: TGTGCCAGTAGTCAAATTCGCTATGGCTACACCTTC

J gene: TRBJ2-7
clone size: once
D gene: TRBD2
V gene: TRBV10-3
CDR3 protein: CAITSGGAYEQYF
CDR3 DNA: TGTGCCATCACTAGCGGAGGGGCCTACGAGCAGTACTTC

J gene: TRBJ2-5
clone size: many
D gene: NA
V gene: TRBV7-2
CDR3 protein: CASSPLGGGSAETQYF
CDR3 DNA: TGTGCCAGCAGCCCATTGGGAGGGGGGAGTGCGGAGACCCAGTACTTC

J gene: TRBJ1-1
clone size: few
D gene: NA
V gene: TRBV10-3
CDR3 protein: CAISDDPDEAFF
CDR3 DNA: TGTGCCATCAGTGACGATCCGGATGAAGCTTTCTTT